The TCR beta chain described here comes from a study of cytomegalovirus exposure and HLA in healthy donors. Whole-study results and caveats: In vitro data verified a few CMV-associated chains as specific for CMV antigens. An ancestry cluster, one associated with Asian ancestry, reportedly showed fewer N-insertions than the approximately 670-donor mean in a later analysis. In a later analysis, HLA-associated beta chains showed higher expansion and lower generation probabilities than comparable chains. Data from an earlier analysis indicated that most TCR beta V segments were productive either about 87% or about 30% of the time.

Points on this clone: Its antigen remains unidentified.

The PCR contained 60 Vbeta and 13 Jbeta primers. TCRdb's table, derived via immunoSEQ multiplex PCR, lists solely in-frame clones and lacks some. The specimen's table records tens of thousands of clones. The V segment lost 6 bases and the J segment 2 bases; nucleotides outside the gene matches: 1. Germline V gene sequence: CDR1 LNHDA, CDR2 SQIVND (reference sequence). CDR3 length: 14 amino acids. The chain uses TRBV19 and TRBJ1-5; 10 nucleotides match TRBD1. The origin of this receptor is a male donor in good health and CMV-seropositive. The sample consisted of PBMCs. The CDR3 sequence is CASSGQGGNQPQHF. DNA of the CDR3: TGTGCCAGTAGCGGACAGGGGGGCAATCAGCCCCAGCATTTT.